Below, 3 T cell receptor beta chains from the same sample are listed, as sequenced in a study of cytomegalovirus exposure and HLA in healthy donors. Amplification used 60 Vbeta primers and 13 Jbeta primers. Measured with immunoSEQ multiplex PCR; TCRdb has only the in-frame clones, and not every one. Found here are 100,000 to 150,000 clones, about 80% of them singletons; the top ten hold under 2%. The sample taken for sequencing was PBMCs. The source of these receptors is a man younger than 35 in good health and CMV-seronegative.

This clone turned up a few times. The CDR3 sequence is CASSFSYGYTF. CDR3 in DNA: TGTGCCAGCAGCTTCTCCTATGGCTACACCTTC. The chain couples TRBV5-6 to TRBJ1-2; D gene unclear. The V gene's germline CDR1 is SGHDT and CDR2 YYEEEE. The CDR3 is 11 residues long. The V gene lost 2 bases and the J gene lost 4 bases, with 3 bases spanning the gap.

This clone showed up just once. This chain links TRBV2 with TRBJ1-2; tentatively, D is TRBD1 (5 bases). The CDR3 totals 15 residues. V was trimmed by 0 bases and J by 0 bases, leaving 8 bases between them. Germline V gene data show CDR1 as SNHLY and CDR2 as FYNNEI. CDR3: CASSEARGANYGYTF. CDR3 sequence (DNA): TGTGCCAGCAGTGAAGCGCGGGGGGCTAACTATGGCTACACCTTC.

The chain carries TRBV7-2 and TRBJ2-4, with 7 positions matching TRBD1. Trimming at V came to 5 bases and at J to 1 base, leaving 8 bases not matched to a gene. Germline CDR1 SGHTA, CDR2 FQGNSA. There are 16 residues in the CDR3. CDR3 residues: CASSDHRGAAKNIQYF. CDR3 in DNA: TGTGCCAGCAGCGATCACAGGGGAGCGGCCAAAAACATTCAGTACTTC.